This entry features one TCR beta chain sequence. The data are from a study of blood T cell repertoires in COVID-19. Study summary: Researchers got acute and convalescent COVID-19 samples from the United States, Italy and Spain. Sources were T cells, B-cell-depleted T cells, or PBMCs; the material itself was cDNA or gDNA.

Per germline, CDR1 MNHEY and CDR2 SVGAGI. J was trimmed by 7 bases and V by 5 bases; bases with no gene match: 3. CDR3 length: 14 amino acids. Authors' methods: Estimation of nucleated cell counts was performed using reference gene primer amplification. Clones were read by immunoSEQ multiplex PCR, and TCRdb kept only the in-frame ones, dropping some. V, J and clone size were drawn from that table, and D and trimming were deduced from the DNA. The sample lists hundreds of thousands of clones; about nine tenths were seen once. This sequence originates from a man aged 55 to 70 who had recovered from COVID-19. The genes are TRBV6-5 and TRBJ1-6, with 9 nucleotides matching TRBD1. The sequencing sample was made of peripheral blood. The chain's CDR3 is CASSRDRENSPLHF. Here the CDR3 DNA reads TGTGCCAGCAGTCGGGACAGGGAGAATTCACCCCTCCACTTT.